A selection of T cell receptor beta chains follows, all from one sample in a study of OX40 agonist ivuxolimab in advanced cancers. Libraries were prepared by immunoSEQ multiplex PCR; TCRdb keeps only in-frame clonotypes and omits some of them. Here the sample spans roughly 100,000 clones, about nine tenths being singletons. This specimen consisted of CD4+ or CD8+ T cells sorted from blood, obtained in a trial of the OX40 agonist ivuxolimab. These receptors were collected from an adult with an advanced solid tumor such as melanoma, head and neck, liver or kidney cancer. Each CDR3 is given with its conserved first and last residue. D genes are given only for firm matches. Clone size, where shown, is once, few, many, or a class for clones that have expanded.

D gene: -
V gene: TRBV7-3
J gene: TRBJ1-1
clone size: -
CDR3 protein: CASSLTRGDTEAFF
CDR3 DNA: TGTGCCAGCAGCCTCACCCGAGGGGACACTGAAGCTTTCTTT

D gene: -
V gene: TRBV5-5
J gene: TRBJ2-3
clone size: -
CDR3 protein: CASSLPGGGNTQYF
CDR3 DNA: TGTGCCAGCAGCTTGCCAGGGGGAGGAAATACGCAGTATTTT

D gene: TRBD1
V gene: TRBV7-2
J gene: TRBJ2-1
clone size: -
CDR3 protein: CASSFTGQTYNEQFF
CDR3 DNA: TGTGCCAGCAGCTTCACGGGACAGACCTACAATGAGCAGTTCTTC

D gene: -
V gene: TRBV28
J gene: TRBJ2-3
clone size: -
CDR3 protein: CASSPPSTDTQYF
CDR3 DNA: TGTGCCAGCAGTCCCCCAAGCACAGATACGCAGTATTTT

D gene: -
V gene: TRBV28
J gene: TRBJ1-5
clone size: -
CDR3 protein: CASSYPPINQPQHF
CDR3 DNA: TGTGCCAGCAGTTACCCTCCCATCAATCAGCCCCAGCATTTT

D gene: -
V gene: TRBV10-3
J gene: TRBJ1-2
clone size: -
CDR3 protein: CAISEDQDIGYTF
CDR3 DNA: TGTGCCATCAGTGAGGACCAAGATATTGGCTACACCTTC

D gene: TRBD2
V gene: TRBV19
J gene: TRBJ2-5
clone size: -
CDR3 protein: CASQNLRLAGDGETQYF
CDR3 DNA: TGTGCCAGTCAAAATCTCCGACTAGCGGGAGACGGAGAGACCCAGTACTTC

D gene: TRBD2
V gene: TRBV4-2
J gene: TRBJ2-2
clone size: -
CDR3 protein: CASSPAPNSGGTGELFF
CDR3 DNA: TGTGCCAGCAGCCCCGCCCCTAACAGCGGGGGGACCGGGGAGCTGTTTTTT

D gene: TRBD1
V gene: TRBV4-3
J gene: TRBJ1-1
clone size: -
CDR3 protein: CASSQAGGGVTEAFF
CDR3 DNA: TGCGCCAGCAGCCAAGCGGGAGGGGGCGTCACTGAAGCTTTCTTT

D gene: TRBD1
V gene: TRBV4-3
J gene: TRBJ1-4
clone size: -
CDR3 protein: CASSQSRGTNEKLFF
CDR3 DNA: TGCGCCAGCAGCCAAAGCAGGGGGACTAATGAAAAACTGTTTTTT

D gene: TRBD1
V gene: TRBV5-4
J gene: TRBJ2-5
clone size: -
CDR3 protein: CASSLVQGGETQYF
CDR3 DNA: TGTGCCAGCAGCTTGGTACAGGGGGGAGAGACCCAGTACTTC

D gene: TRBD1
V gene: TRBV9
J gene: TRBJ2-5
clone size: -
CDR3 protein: CASSPRPLQGWTQYF
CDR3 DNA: TGTGCCAGCAGCCCGCGCCCCTTACAGGGGTGGACCCAGTACTTC

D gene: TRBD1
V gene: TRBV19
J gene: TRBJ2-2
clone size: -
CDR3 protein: CASSTRTGNTGELFF
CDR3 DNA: TGTGCCAGTAGTACCCGGACAGGGAACACCGGGGAGCTGTTTTTT

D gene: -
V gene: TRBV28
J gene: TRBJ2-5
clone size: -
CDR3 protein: CASSSSGVKETQYF
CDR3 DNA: -

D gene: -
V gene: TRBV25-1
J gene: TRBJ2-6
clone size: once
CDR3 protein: CASSPPGANVLTF
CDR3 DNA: TGTGCCAGCAGTCCTCCAGGAGCCAACGTCCTGACTTTC

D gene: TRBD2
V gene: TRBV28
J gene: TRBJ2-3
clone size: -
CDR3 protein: CASSFSAVRGTSGDRDTQYF
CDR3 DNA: TGTGCCAGCAGTTTTAGCGCAGTAAGGGGGACTAGCGGGGATAGAGATACGCAGTATTTT

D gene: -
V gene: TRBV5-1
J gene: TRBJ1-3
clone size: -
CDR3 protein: CASSTAGSGNTIYF
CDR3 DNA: TGCGCCAGCAGCACTGCGGGCTCTGGAAACACCATATATTTT

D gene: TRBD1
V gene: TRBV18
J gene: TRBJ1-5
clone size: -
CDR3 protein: CASSPNTPGTGNQPQHF
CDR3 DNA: TGTGCCAGCTCACCAAATACCCCCGGGACAGGGAATCAGCCCCAGCATTTT